This T cell receptor (beta chain) was captured by sequencing in a study of blood T cell repertoires in COVID-19. Background on the study: The analysed material was cDNA or gDNA that came from T cells, B-cell-depleted T cells, or PBMCs.

The assay was immunoSEQ multiplex PCR, and TCRdb's table has in-frame clones only and misses some. The top ten clones hold under 2.5% of a sample with some 130,000 clones, roughly three quarters of them seen once. Trimming took off 6 bases at V and 1 base at J, with 12 bases between the two ends. In germline, CDR1 is SNHLY, CDR2 FYNNEI. The CDR3 covers 14 residues. The chain recombines TRBV2 with TRBJ1-1; D ambiguous. Sample: peripheral blood. This clonotype originated in a woman aged 70-85 years with acute or convalescent COVID-19. The CDR3 nucleotides are TGTGCCAGCAGCTGGTATGAGGGGAACACTGAAGCTTTCTTT. Protein product: CASSWYEGNTEAFF.